The subject of this entry is one T cell receptor (beta chain). V lost 5 bases and J lost 6, with 17 bases in between. Per germline, CDR1 MNHNY and CDR2 SVGAGI (reference sequence). This CDR3 region has 14 residues. TCRdb re-derived calls from the RACE reads in MiXCR, one entry per CDR3 protein. The sample shows 300,000 to 450,000 distinct CDR3 sequences, around 5.5% of them seen only once. These data are taken from a study of human T cells and chemical hapten exposure. Described time point: pre-sensitization, week 0. Noted treatment: therapeutic diphenylcyclopropenone sensitization with weekly scalp DPC.

This TCR was recovered from a woman between 45 and 60 years old with alopecia areata. Some clones in this sample may be carry-over from other donors' samples. Sequenced here: whole blood, sampled in connection with sensitization to the hapten diphenylcyclopropenone (DPC). The J gene is TRBJ2-7, the V gene TRBV6-6; D not certain. CDR3 coding DNA: TGTGCCAGCAGTCCCGGGCCGGGTATGGGCGAGCAGTACTTC. Translation gives CASSPGPGMGEQYF.